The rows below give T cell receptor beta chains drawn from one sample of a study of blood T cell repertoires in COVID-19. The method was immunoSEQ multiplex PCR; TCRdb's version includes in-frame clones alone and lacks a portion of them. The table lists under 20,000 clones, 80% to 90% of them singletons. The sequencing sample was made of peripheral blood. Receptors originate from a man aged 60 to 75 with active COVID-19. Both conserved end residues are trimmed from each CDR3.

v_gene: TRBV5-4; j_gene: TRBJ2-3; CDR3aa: ASSPDGQATDTQY
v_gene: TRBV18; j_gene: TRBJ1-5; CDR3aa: ASSPKLPGLNSNQPQH
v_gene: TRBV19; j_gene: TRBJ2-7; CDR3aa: ASSPQGGVSPFEQY
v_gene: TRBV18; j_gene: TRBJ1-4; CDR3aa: ASSPTSDRLNEKLF
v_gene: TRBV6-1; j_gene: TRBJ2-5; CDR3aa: ASSEPRTGWAETQY
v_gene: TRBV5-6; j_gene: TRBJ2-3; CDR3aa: ASSPPSTDTQY
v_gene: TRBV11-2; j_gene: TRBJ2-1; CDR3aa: ASSSRPGTHNEQF
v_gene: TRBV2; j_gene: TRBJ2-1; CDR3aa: ASSVSGDEQF
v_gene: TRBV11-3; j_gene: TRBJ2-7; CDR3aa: ASSLFSSGSDEQY
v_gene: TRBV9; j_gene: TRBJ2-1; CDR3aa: ASSVAGLAGDPYNEQF
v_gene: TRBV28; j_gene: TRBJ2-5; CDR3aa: ASSSASGYQETQY
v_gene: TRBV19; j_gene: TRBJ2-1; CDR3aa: ASSIAGGRGGEQF
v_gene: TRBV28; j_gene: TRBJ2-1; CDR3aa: ASSQPRGGIYNEQF
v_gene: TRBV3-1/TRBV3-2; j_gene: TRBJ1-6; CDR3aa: ASSLLPGQGDSPLH
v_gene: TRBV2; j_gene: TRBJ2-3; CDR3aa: ASIPTSSLEGEQY
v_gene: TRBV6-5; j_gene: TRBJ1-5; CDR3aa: ASSYPGGGDNQPQH
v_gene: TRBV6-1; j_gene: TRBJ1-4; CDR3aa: ASSEDRTPNEKLF
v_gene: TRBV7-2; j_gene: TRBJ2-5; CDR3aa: ASSQSSRGRGGQETQY
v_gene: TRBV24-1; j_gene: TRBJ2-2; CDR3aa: ATSDFPRGTVNTGELF
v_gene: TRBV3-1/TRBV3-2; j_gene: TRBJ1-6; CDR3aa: ASSPGQGVSPLH
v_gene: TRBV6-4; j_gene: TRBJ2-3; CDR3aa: ASSDWAGGPATQY
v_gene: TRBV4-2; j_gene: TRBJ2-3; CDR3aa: ASSQEAGVGTDTQY
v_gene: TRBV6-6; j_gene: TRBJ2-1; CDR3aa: ASGGAGGSSYNEQF
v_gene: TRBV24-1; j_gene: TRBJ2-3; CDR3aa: ATSEPIAGAVADTQY
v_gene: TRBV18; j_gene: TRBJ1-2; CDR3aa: ASSSDKNYGYT
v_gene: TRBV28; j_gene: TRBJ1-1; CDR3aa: ASSLPTGYTEAF
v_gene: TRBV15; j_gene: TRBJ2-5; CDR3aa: ATSSGGQQETQY
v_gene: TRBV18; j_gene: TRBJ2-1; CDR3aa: ASSPRAYNEQF
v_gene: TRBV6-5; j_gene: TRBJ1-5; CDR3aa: ASSLTRGQPQH
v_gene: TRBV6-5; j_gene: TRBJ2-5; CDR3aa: ASGETPGLAY
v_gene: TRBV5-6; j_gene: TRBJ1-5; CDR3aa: ASSNQGDQPQH
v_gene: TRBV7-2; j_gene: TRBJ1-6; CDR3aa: ASSLRDRDKSPLH
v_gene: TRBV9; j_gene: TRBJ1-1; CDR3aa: ASSVVGTNTEAF
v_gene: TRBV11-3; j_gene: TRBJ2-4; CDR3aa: ASSGRLAGVAKNIQY
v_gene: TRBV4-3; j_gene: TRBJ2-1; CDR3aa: ASSQELSGTVLRSSYNEQF
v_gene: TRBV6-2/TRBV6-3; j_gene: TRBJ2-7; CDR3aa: ASSYLQRGRYEQY
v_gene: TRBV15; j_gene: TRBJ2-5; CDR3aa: ATSSDRGMETQY
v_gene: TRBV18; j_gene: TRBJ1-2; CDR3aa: ASSPLQGDSYGYT
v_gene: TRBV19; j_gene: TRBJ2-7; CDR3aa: ASSPTRGYEQY
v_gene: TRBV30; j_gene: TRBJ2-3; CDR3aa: AWRRDTDTQY
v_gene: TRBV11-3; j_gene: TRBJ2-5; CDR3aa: ASSSLLAGETQY